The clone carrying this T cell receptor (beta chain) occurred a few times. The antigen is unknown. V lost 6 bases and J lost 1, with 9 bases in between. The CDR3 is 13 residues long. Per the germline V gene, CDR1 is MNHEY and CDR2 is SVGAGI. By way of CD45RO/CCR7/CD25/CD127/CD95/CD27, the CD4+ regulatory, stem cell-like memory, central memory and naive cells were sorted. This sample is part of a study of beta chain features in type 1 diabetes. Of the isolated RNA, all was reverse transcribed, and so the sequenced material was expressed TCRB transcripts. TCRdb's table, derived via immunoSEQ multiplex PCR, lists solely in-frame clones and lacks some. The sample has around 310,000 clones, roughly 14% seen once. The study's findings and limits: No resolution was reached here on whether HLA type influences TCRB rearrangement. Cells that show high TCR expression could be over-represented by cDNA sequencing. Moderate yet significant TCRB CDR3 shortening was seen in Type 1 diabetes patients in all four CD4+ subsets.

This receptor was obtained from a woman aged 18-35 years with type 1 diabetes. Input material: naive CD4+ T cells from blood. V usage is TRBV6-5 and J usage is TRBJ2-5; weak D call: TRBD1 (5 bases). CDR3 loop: CASSRTTQETQYF. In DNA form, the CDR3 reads TGTGCCAGCAGCCGGACAACCCAAGAGACCCAGTACTTC.